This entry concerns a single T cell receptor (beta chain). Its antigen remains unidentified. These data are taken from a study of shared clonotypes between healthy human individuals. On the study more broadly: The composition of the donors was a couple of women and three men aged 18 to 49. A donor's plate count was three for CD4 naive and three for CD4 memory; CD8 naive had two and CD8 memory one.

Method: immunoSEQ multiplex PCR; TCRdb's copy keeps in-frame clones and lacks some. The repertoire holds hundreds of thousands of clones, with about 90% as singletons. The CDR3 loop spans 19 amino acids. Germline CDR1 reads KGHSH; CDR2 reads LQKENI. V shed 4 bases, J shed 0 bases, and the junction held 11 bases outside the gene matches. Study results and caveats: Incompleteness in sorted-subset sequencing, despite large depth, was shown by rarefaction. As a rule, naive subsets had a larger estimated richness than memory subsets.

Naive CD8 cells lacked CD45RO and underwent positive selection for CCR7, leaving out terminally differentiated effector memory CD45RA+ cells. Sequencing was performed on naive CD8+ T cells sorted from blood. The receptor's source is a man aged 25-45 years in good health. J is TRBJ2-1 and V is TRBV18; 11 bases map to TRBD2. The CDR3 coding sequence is TGTGCCAGCTCACTAACCGGGACTAGCGGATCCCACTCCTACAATGAGCAGTTCTTC. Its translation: CASSLTGTSGSHSYNEQFF.